A selection of T cell receptor beta chains follows, all from one sample in a study of radiotherapy plus CTLA-4 blockade in lung cancer. Measured with immunoSEQ multiplex PCR; TCRdb has only the in-frame clones, and not every one. Of roughly 120,000 clones listed, just under 80% were seen once; the top ten hold 5.2%. The sequenced sample was peripheral blood, obtained from a patient treated with radiotherapy plus ipilimumab. These receptors came from a human donor with non-small cell lung cancer who had a partial response to radiotherapy plus ipilimumab. Each CDR3 is given with its conserved first and last residue. The order of the fields is V gene, D gene, clone size, CDR3 length, J gene, CDR3 protein, CDR3 DNA. The D gene is left open where the match is weak. Expanded clones get a size class; other rows say once, few or many, or leave the size out.

v_gene: TRBV6-1; d_gene: TRBD1; abundance: few; len: 11; j_gene: TRBJ2-4; CDR3aa: CASSDLTGGYF; CDR3nt: TGTGCCAGCAGTGATCTCACAGGGGGGTACTTC
v_gene: TRBV18; d_gene: NA; abundance: NA; len: 17; j_gene: TRBJ2-6; CDR3aa: CASSPPEGTSGANVLTF; CDR3nt: TGTGCCAGCTCACCCCCTGAGGGTACTTCTGGGGCCAACGTCCTGACTTTC
v_gene: TRBV27; d_gene: TRBD2; abundance: NA; len: 15; j_gene: TRBJ2-1; CDR3aa: CASSKLAGAYNEQFF; CDR3nt: TGTGCCAGCAGTAAACTAGCGGGGGCGTACAATGAGCAGTTCTTC
v_gene: TRBV5-1; d_gene: TRBD2; abundance: NA; len: 17; j_gene: TRBJ2-1; CDR3aa: CASSLRLAGASYNEQFF; CDR3nt: TGCGCCAGCAGCCTGAGACTAGCGGGAGCGTCCTACAATGAGCAGTTCTTC
v_gene: TRBV6-5; d_gene: TRBD1; abundance: few; len: 14; j_gene: TRBJ2-5; CDR3aa: CASLGRGLQETQYF; CDR3nt: TGTGCCAGCCTGGGCAGGGGGCTTCAAGAGACCCAGTACTTC
v_gene: TRBV4-3; d_gene: TRBD1; abundance: NA; len: 12; j_gene: TRBJ2-4; CDR3aa: CASSQGTGKQYF; CDR3nt: TGCGCCAGCAGCCAAGGGACAGGAAAACAGTACTTC
v_gene: TRBV28; d_gene: TRBD1; abundance: once; len: 16; j_gene: TRBJ2-7; CDR3aa: CASSYKTGTALYEQYF; CDR3nt: TGTGCCAGCAGTTACAAAACCGGGACAGCCCTCTACGAGCAGTACTTC
v_gene: TRBV28; d_gene: TRBD2; abundance: NA; len: 14; j_gene: TRBJ2-1; CDR3aa: CASSLLSGRNEQFF; CDR3nt: TGTGCCAGCAGTTTACTCAGCGGGAGAAATGAGCAGTTCTTC
v_gene: TRBV5-5; d_gene: NA; abundance: NA; len: 13; j_gene: TRBJ1-2; CDR3aa: CASSLAGSYGYTF; CDR3nt: TGTGCCAGCAGCTTGGCCGGGTCTTATGGCTACACCTTC
v_gene: TRBV7-9; d_gene: NA; abundance: NA; len: 17; j_gene: TRBJ2-5; CDR3aa: CASSLPRLGRLQETQYF; CDR3nt: TGTGCCAGCAGCCTACCAAGGCTCGGCCGACTCCAAGAGACCCAGTACTTC
v_gene: TRBV9; d_gene: TRBD1; abundance: NA; len: 14; j_gene: TRBJ1-2; CDR3aa: CASSAGQGNYGYTF; CDR3nt: TGTGCCAGCAGCGCCGGACAGGGGAACTATGGCTACACCTTC